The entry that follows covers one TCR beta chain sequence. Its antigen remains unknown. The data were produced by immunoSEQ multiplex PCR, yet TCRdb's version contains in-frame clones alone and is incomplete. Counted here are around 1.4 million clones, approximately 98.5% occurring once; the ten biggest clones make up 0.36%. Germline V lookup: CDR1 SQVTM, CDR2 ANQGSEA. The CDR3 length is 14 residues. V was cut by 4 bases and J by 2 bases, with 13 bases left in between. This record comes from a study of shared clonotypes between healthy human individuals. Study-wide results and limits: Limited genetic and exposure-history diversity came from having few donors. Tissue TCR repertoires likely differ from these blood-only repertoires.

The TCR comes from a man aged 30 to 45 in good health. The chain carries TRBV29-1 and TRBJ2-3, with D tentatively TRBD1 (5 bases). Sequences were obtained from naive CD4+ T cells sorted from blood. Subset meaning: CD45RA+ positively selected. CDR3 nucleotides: TGCAGCGTTGGTCCAGGGTTCATCACAGATACGCAGTATTTT. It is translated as CSVGPGFITDTQYF.